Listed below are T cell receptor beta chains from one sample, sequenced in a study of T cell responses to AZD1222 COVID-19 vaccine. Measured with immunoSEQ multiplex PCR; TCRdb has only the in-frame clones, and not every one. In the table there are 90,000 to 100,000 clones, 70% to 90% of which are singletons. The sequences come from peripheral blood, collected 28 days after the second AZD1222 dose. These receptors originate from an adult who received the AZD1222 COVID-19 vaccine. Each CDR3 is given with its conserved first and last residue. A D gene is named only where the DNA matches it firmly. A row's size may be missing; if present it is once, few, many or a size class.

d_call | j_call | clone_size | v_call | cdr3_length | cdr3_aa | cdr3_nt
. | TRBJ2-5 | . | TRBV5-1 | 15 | CASSLVVPVKETQYF | TGCGCCAGCAGCTTGGTAGTGCCGGTGAAAGAGACCCAGTACTTC
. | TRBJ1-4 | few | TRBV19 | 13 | CASSIRQNEKLFF | TGTGCCAGTAGTATTCGACAGAATGAAAAACTGTTTTTT
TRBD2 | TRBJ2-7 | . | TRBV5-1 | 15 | CASSLVAGGPPEQYF | TGCGCCAGCAGCTTAGTAGCGGGAGGGCCGCCCGAGCAGTACTTC
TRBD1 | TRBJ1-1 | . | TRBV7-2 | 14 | CASSLQGAGTEAFF | TGTGCCAGCAGCTTACAGGGGGCGGGCACTGAAGCTTTCTTT
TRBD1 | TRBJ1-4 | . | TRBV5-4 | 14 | CASSLQGANEKLFF | TGTGCCAGCAGCTTGCAGGGGGCGAACGAAAAACTGTTTTTT
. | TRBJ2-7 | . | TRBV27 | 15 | CASRIASQDPKEQYF | TGTGCCAGCAGAATAGCGTCACAGGATCCTAAGGAGCAGTACTTC
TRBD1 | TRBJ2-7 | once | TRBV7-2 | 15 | CASSTSGTGGDEQYF | TGTGCCAGCAGCACGTCCGGGACAGGGGGCGACGAGCAGTACTTC
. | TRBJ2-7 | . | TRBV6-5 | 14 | CASSYRGPFYEQYF | TGTGCCAGCAGTTACAGGGGTCCCTTCTACGAGCAGTACTTC
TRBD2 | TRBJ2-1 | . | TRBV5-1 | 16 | CASSLGLAETYNEQFF | TGCGCCAGCAGCCTGGGACTAGCGGAGACCTACAATGAGCAGTTCTTC
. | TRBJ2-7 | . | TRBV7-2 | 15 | CASSLERGVPYEQYF | TGTGCCAGCAGCTTAGAACGAGGGGTTCCCTACGAGCAGTACTTC
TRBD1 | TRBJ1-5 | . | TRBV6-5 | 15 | CASSYDGQGNQPQHF | TGTGCCAGCAGTTACGACGGACAGGGCAATCAGCCCCAGCATTTT
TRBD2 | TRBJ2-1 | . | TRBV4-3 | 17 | CASSQDTAGGHGNEQFF | TGCGCCAGCAGCCAAGATACAGCGGGGGGGCATGGGAATGAGCAGTTCTTC
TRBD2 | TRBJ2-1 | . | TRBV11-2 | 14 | CASSLDGTSNEQFF | TGTGCCAGCAGCTTAGATGGGACTAGCAATGAGCAGTTCTTC
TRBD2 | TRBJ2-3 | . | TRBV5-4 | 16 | CASSLGLAGSIDTQYF | TGTGCCAGCAGCTTGGGACTAGCGGGATCAATAGATACGCAGTATTTT
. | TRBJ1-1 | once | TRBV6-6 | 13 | CASSYPQPTEAFF | TGTGCCAGCAGTTACCCACAGCCCACTGAAGCTTTCTTT
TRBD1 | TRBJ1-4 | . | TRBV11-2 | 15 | CASSLAGTGHEKLFF | TGTGCCAGCAGCTTAGCCGGGACAGGCCATGAAAAACTGTTTTTT
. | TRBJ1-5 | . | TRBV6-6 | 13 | CASSSPQTRAQHF | TGTGCCAGCAGTTCTCCCCAAACTAGGGCACAGCATTTT
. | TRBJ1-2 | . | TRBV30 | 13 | CAWSDLGRTGYTF | TGTGCCTGGAGTGACCTGGGCAGGACTGGCTACACCTTC
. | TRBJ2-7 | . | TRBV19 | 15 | CASSIGASQLDEQYF | TGTGCCAGTAGTATAGGGGCTAGCCAACTAGACGAGCAGTACTTC
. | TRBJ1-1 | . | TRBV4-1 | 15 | CASSQEALRGTEAFF | TGCGCCAGCAGCCAAGAGGCCCTGAGGGGCACTGAAGCTTTCTTT
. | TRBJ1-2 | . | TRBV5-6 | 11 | CASSQGYGYTF | TGTGCCAGCAGTCAGGGGTATGGCTACACCTTC
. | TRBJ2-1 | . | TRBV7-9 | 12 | CASSQTDNEQFF | TGTGCCAGCAGCCAGACAGACAATGAGCAGTTCTTC
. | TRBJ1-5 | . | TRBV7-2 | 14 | CASSFSADNQPQHF | TGTGCCAGCAGCTTTTCGGCAGACAATCAGCCCCAGCATTTT
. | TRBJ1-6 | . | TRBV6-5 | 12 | CASISPASPLHF | TGTGCCAGCATCTCCCCAGCTTCACCCCTCCACTTT
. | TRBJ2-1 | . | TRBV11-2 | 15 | CASSWLGDPHNEQFF | TGTGCCAGCAGCTGGCTGGGCGACCCCCACAATGAGCAGTTCTTC
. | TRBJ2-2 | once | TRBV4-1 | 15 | CASSQDVLLAGELFF | TGCGCCAGCAGCCAGGACGTCTTGTTGGCCGGGGAGCTGTTTTTT
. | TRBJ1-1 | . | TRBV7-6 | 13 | CASTGMGFAEAFF | TGTGCCAGCACCGGGATGGGTTTCGCTGAAGCTTTCTTT
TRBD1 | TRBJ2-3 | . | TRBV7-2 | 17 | CASSLVTGQGRADTQYF | TGTGCCAGCAGCTTAGTTACGGGACAGGGTCGGGCAGATACGCAGTATTTT
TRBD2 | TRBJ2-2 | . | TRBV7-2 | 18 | CASSSWGGTSGTTGELFF | TGTGCCAGCAGCTCATGGGGGGGGACTAGCGGGACCACCGGGGAGCTGTTTTTT
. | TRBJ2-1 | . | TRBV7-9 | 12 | CASSHKLNEQFF | TGTGCCAGCAGTCATAAACTCAATGAGCAGTTCTTC
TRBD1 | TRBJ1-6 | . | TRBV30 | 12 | CALQGASAPLHF | TGTGCCTTACAGGGGGCTAGCGCACCCCTCCACTTT
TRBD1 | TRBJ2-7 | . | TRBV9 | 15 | CASSVEGTGINEQYF | TGTGCCAGCAGCGTAGAAGGGACAGGGATCAACGAGCAGTACTTC
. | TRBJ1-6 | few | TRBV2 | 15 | CASSGEEAANSPLHF | TGTGCCAGCAGTGGAGAGGAGGCAGCAAATTCACCCCTCCACTTT
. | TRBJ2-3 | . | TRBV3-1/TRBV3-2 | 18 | CASSQDPGEAVSTDTQYF | TGTGCCAGCAGCCAAGATCCGGGGGAGGCCGTTAGCACAGATACGCAGTATTTT
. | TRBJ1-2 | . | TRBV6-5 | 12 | CASRPGVHGYTF | TGTGCCAGCAGGCCAGGGGTCCATGGCTACACCTTC
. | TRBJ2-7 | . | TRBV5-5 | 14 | CASSPGDTYYEQYF | TGTGCCAGCAGCCCGGGGGACACCTACTACGAGCAGTACTTC
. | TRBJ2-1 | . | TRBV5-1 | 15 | CASSLARASYNEQFF | TGCGCCAGCAGCTTGGCCCGGGCATCCTACAATGAGCAGTTCTTC
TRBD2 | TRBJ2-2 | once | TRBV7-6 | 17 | CASSLALAGGNTGELFF | TGTGCCAGCAGCTTAGCGCTAGCGGGGGGGAACACCGGGGAGCTGTTTTTT
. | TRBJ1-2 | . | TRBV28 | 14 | CASRTHDGNYGYTF | TGTGCCAGCAGGACCCATGACGGTAACTATGGCTACACCTTC
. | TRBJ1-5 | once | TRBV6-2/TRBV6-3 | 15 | CASSFTPYSNQPQHF | TGTGCCAGCAGCTTTACACCTTATAGCAATCAGCCCCAGCATTTT
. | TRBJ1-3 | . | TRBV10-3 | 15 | CAIGTWGGSGNTIYF | TGTGCCATCGGAACTTGGGGGGGCTCTGGAAACACCATATATTTT
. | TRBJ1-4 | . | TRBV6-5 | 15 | CASSSQGLGNEKLFF | TGTGCCAGCAGTTCTCAGGGTTTGGGGAATGAAAAACTGTTTTTT
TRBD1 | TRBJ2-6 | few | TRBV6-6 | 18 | CASSPGTGESVGANVLTF | TGTGCCAGCAGTCCCGGGACAGGGGAGTCTGTTGGGGCCAACGTCCTGACTTTC
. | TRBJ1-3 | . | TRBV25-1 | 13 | CASSGSSGNTIYF | TGTGCCAGCAGTGGCAGCTCTGGAAACACCATATATTTT